This passage covers 10 T cell receptor beta chains from one sample sequenced in a study of tumor-infiltrating lymphocytes in localized non-small cell lung cancer (dated by TCRdb to the early 2020s). The method was the immunoSEQ multiplex PCR assay. Sourced from immuneACCESS, this table was stored by TCRdb with only in-frame sequences that have V and J called. A share of the clones is absent; for the studies checked, an unresolved V gene accounts for under half, and the remainder has no known explanation. The sample has tens of thousands of clones on record, around 78% of them singletons. About 5.7% of the sample is in the top ten clones. Sequencing was done on a sample of lung tumor tissue. These receptor sequences come from a human donor with non-small cell lung cancer.

The gene calls are TRBV9 and TRBJ1-3; a weak D match, TRBD1 (6 bases). The V gene lost 2 bases and the J gene lost 2 bases, with 20 bases spanning the gap. This CDR3 comprises 18 residues. CDR1 SGDLS and CDR2 YYNGEE come from the germline V gene. Written as DNA, the CDR3 is TGTGCCAGCAGCGTGTCCTACCAACAGGGTAGGACTGGAAACACCATATATTTT. This translates into CASSVSYQQGRTGNTIYF.

The count of this clone is one. The V call is TRBV9, the J call TRBJ2-3, with D possibly being TRBD1 (6 bases). The germline gives CDR1 SGDLS, CDR2 YYNGEE. The CDR3 has 14 amino acids. V lost 3 bases, J lost 6 bases, and 14 bases lay in between. The CDR3 DNA follows: TGTGCCAGCAGCGCCCAGGGGTCTGTGGATACGCAGTATTTT. Protein: CASSAQGSVDTQYF.

The chain links TRBV6-6 to TRBJ1-1, with D possibly TRBD1 on 5 matching bases. Trimming cost V 0 bases and J 10 bases, with 21 bases left between them. The CDR3 has 16 amino acids. Germline-derived CDR1 and CDR2 are MNHNY and SVGAGI (reference sequence). Written as DNA, the CDR3 is TGTGCCAGCAGTTACTCATGGCAGGGCCCGAGTGGGGGAGCTTTCTTT. Encoded protein: CASSYSWQGPSGGAFF.

This clone came up a few times. The rearrangement joins TRBV5-1 to TRBJ1-5; D unclear. Germline V lookup: CDR1 SGHRS, CDR2 YFSETQ. This CDR3 contains 13 residues. V lost 7 bases to trimming and J lost 2 bases, with 10 bases between them. The CDR3 DNA sequence: TGCGCCAGCTCCCCTGGAGGCAATCAGCCCCAGCATTTT. As protein: CASSPGGNQPQHF.

The chain is built from TRBV13 and TRBJ2-1; 10 bases are shared with TRBD2. Germline V gene sequence: CDR1 PRHDT, CDR2 FYEKMQ (reference sequence). After removal of 5 bases from V and 2 bases from J, the junction contained 3 bases not matched to a gene. This CDR3 is 15 amino acids long. The chain's CDR3 is CASSERGGPYNEQFF. In nucleotides, the CDR3 is TGTGCCAGCAGCGAGCGGGGGGGGCCCTACAATGAGCAGTTCTTC.

V gene TRBV9 combines with J gene TRBJ1-1; the D is unclear. V was trimmed by 0 bases and J by 2 bases, leaving 8 bases between them. The germline V gene encodes CDR1 SGDLS and CDR2 YYNGEE. The CDR3 is 14 amino acids. The CDR3 bases are TGTGCCAGCAGCGTAGTGGGTGTAAACACTGAAGCTTTCTTT. Translated: CASSVVGVNTEAFF.

V gene TRBV5-6 combines with J gene TRBJ2-3; D uncertain. V was cut by 3 bases and J by 0 bases, with 11 bases left in between. This CDR3 contains 15 residues. CDR1 and CDR2 from the germline V gene are SGHDT and YYEEEE. CDR3 in DNA: TGTGCCAGCAGCTCCCTCATCTCTAGCACAGATACGCAGTATTTT. Its protein product is CASSSLISSTDTQYF.

The rearrangement uses TRBV7-2 and TRBJ1-4; TRBD1 might be the D (5 bases). V was shortened by 5 bases and J by 0 bases, with 10 bases between the two germline ends. The CDR3 has 15 residues. From germline, CDR1 is SGHTA and CDR2 FQGNSA. CDR3: CASSKGRATNEKLFF. The CDR3 coding sequence is TGTGCCAGCAGCAAGGGACGAGCAACTAATGAAAAACTGTTTTTT.

The chain couples TRBV19 to TRBJ2-3; 7 nucleotides line up with TRBD1. CDR3 length: 14 residues. V dropped 8 bases and J dropped 4; count of bases not matched to a gene: 9. CDR1 is LNHDA, CDR2 SQIVND, per germline (reference sequence). The CDR3 region is CASGTVRGADTQYF. The CDR3 DNA reads as TGTGCCAGTGGGACAGTCCGGGGAGCAGATACGCAGTATTTT.

This clone is labeled as medium-sized (0.01 to 0.1%). This chain connects TRBV29-1 to TRBJ2-1; D perhaps matches TRBD1 (5 bases). The CDR3 has 11 residues. V lost 4 bases to trimming and J lost 8 bases, with 9 bases between them. Germline lookup yields CDR1 SQVTM and CDR2 ANQGSEA. The CDR3 DNA reads as TGCAGCGTTGCAGGGATAGATGAGCAGTTCTTC. Residues: CSVAGIDEQFF.